One sample yielded the 8 T cell receptor beta chains listed below, sequenced in a study of graft-versus-host responses after intestinal transplantation. The antigens of these receptors remain unknown. The table came from immunoSEQ multiplex PCR; TCRdb's copy has only in-frame clones and leaves some out. This table holds tens of thousands of clones, 80% to 90% found once. The sample here was unstimulated CD4+ T cells sorted from spleen or lymph node cells, taken before transplant. The receptors shown here come from a human donor who was the organ donor for an intestinal transplant.

This clone was counted between two and nine times. The chain has TRBV30 and TRBJ1-1; D uncertain. This CDR3 is built from 12 residues. Germline V gene sequence: CDR1 GTSNPN, CDR2 SVGIG (reference sequence). In nucleotides, the CDR3 is TGTGCGGGCAGCAGAATGAACACTGAAGCTTTCTTT. This translates into CAGSRMNTEAFF.

This clone has only one observation. The V gene is TRBV5-6, the J gene TRBJ2-7; D is possibly TRBD1 (5 bases). The V gene lost 1 base and the J gene lost 2 bases, with 16 bases spanning the gap. Germline V gene sequence: CDR1 SGHDT, CDR2 YYEEEE. The CDR3 runs 16 residues. This chain's CDR3 is CASSLLGQGNTYEQYF. The DNA for the CDR3 is TGTGCCAGCAGCTTGTTGGGGCAGGGAAACACCTACGAGCAGTACTTC.

The rearrangement links TRBV4-2 to TRBJ2-3; 9 nucleotides agree with TRBD1. The CDR3 runs to 21 residues. Germline V lookup: CDR1 LGHNA, CDR2 YNFKEQ. Germline trimming cut 1 base from V and 2 bases from J; bases unmatched to any gene: 19. CDR3 in DNA: TGTGCCAGCAGCCAAGTTATTTTATTCCGGCCGGGACAGGGAGACACAGATACGCAGTATTTT. Translating gives CASSQVILFRPGQGDTDTQYF.

As regards this clone: The junction departs from germline at one end; a sequencing error may be responsible. The V gene is TRBV7-8, the J gene TRBJ1-1; 7 nucleotides align to TRBD1. The CDR3 extends over 13 amino acids. Germline assignment: CDR1 SGHVS and CDR2 FQNEAQ. The CDR3, as DNA: TGTGCCGGCAGGGGGGAGGTGGACACTGAAGCTTTCTTT. Translation: CAGRGEVDTEAFF.

The chain couples TRBV7-9 to TRBJ1-2; D might be TRBD1 (5 bases). V gave up 5 bases and J gave up 8 bases, with 18 bases separating them. There are 14 residues in the CDR3. Germline CDR1 reads SEHNR; CDR2 reads FQNEAQ (reference sequence). The CDR3 DNA reads as TGTGCCAGCAGCCTCCGGGGGACTGCTATGGGCTACACCTTC. This gives the protein CASSLRGTAMGYTF.

The genes are TRBV7-2 and TRBJ2-7; D is ambiguous. Germline values: CDR1 SGHTA, CDR2 FQGNSA. CDR3 size: 14 residues. With 4 bases removed from V and 0 bases from J, the gap between germline ends came to 10 bases. The CDR3 bases are TGTGCCAGCAGCTCCCCTATGAGCTCCTACGAGCAGTACTTC. As protein: CASSSPMSSYEQYF.

The V gene is TRBV7-2, the J gene TRBJ2-3, with TRBD1 identical over 8 bases. Germline values: CDR1 SGHTA, CDR2 FQGNSA. The CDR3 loop spans 14 amino acids. V lost 5 bases to trimming and J lost 1 base; unmatched junction nucleotides: 2. CDR3 region: CASSRQGRTDTQYF. CDR3 coding DNA: TGTGCCAGCAGCCGACAGGGGCGCACAGATACGCAGTATTTT.

The chain is built from TRBV19 and TRBJ1-2, with 8 bases lining up with TRBD1. This CDR3 comprises 13 residues. The germline V gene encodes CDR1 LNHDA and CDR2 SQIVND (reference sequence). V lost 5 bases, J lost 6 bases, and 5 bases stayed unmatched. CDR3 region: CASSWQGADGYTF. CDR3 nucleotide sequence: TGTGCCAGTAGTTGGCAGGGGGCGGATGGCTACACCTTC.